This T cell receptor (beta chain) is drawn from a study of OX40 agonist ivuxolimab in advanced cancers. A note on this clone: Antigen: not known.

The protocol was immunoSEQ multiplex PCR, while the TCRdb copy is restricted to in-frame clones and leaves out a portion. The table includes 55,000 to 80,000 clones, just over 85% detected once. V was shortened by 2 bases and J by 9 bases, with 13 bases between the two germline ends. Looked up from germline, CDR1 is GTSNPN and CDR2 is SVGIG (reference sequence). The length of the CDR3 is 12 residues. Findings of the study overall: Within 6 weeks, CD4+ and CD8+ blood T cells expanded clonally at 0.1 to 3.0 mg/kg.

The clonotype comes from an adult with an advanced solid tumor such as melanoma, head and neck, liver or kidney cancer. This specimen consisted of CD4+ or CD8+ T cells sorted from blood, obtained in a trial of the OX40 agonist ivuxolimab. The V gene is TRBV30, the J gene TRBJ2-5, with D uncertain. The CDR3: CAWSTGPLAQYF. CDR3 bases: TGTGCCTGGAGTACGGGCCCCTTGGCCCAGTACTTC.